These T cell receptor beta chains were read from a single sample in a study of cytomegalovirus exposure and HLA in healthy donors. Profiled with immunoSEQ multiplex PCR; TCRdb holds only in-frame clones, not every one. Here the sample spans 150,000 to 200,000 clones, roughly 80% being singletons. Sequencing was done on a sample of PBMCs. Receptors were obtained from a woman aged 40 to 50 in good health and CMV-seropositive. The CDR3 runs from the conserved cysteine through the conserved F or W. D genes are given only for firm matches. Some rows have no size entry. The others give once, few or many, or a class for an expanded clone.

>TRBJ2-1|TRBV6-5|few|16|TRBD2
TGTGCCAGCAGTTACGGGAGCGGGAGAGGCTACAATGAGCAGTTCTTC
CASSYGSGRGYNEQFF
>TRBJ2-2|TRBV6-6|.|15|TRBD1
TGTGCCAGCACCAAGGGACAGGGGGCATCCGGGGAGCTGTTTTTT
CASTKGQGASGELFF
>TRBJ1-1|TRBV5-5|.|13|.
TGTGCCAGCAGCTTGGGAGCGCAGACTGAAGCTTTCTTT
CASSLGAQTEAFF
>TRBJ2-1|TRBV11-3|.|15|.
TGTGCCAGCAGCCCATTTGGGGGCGCGGGTAATGAGCAGTTCTTC
CASSPFGGAGNEQFF
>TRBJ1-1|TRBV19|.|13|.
TGTGCCAGTATACTCAGGGGGAACACTGAAGCTTTCTTT
CASILRGNTEAFF
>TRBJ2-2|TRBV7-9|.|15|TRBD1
TGTGCCAGCAGTCCTAGACAGGGGGCGGCCGGGGAGCTGTTTTTT
CASSPRQGAAGELFF
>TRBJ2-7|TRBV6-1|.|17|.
TGTGCCAGCAGTGAATTCCGAACGGGAGTTTTCTCCTACGAGCAGTACTTC
CASSEFRTGVFSYEQYF
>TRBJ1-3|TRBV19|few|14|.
TGTGCCAGTACACAGGAGACCTATGGAAACACCATATATTTT
CASTQETYGNTIYF
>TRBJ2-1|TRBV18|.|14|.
TGTGCCAGCTCACCACTGAGCTCCTACAATGAGCAGTTCTTC
CASSPLSSYNEQFF
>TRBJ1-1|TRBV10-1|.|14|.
TGCGCCAGCAGTGAGAGAGCACAGGACACTGAAGCTTTCTTT
CASSERAQDTEAFF
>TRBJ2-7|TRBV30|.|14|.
TGTGCCTGGACTCTCTTCCGGGGTAGTCACGAGCAGTACTTC
CAWTLFRGSHEQYF
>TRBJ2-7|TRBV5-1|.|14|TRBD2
TGCGCCAGCAGCTTGGGAGCGGGAGCCTACGAGCAGTACTTC
CASSLGAGAYEQYF
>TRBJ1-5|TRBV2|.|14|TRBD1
TGTGCCAGCAGCGTCACAGGGGGCAATCAGCCCCAGCATTTT
CASSVTGGNQPQHF
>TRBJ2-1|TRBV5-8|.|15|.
TGTGCCAGCAGCTTGGCGGGAGTAGGGGTCAATGAGCAGTTCTTC
CASSLAGVGVNEQFF
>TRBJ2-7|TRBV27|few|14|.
TGTGCCAGCAGTACGGGCGGGACTTTCTACGAGCAGTACTTC
CASSTGGTFYEQYF
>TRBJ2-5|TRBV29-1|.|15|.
TGCAGCGTTGGGTATACAGGGGAGGCGAGAGAGACCCAGTACTTC
CSVGYTGEARETQYF
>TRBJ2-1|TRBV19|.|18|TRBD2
TGTGCCAGTAGTTCAAATCGAGCTAGCGGAAGCTCCTACAATGAGCAGTTCTTC
CASSSNRASGSSYNEQFF
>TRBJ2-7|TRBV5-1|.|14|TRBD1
TGCGCCAGCAGGGGACAGGGGGATTCCTACGAGCAGTACTTC
CASRGQGDSYEQYF
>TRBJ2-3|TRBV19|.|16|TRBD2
TGTGCCAGGGTAGCGGGATCGACTTATTACACAGATACGCAGTATTTT
CARVAGSTYYTDTQYF
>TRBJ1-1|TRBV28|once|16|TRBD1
TGTGCCAGCAGACAACGGGACAGGTCCTTGAACACTGAAGCTTTCTTT
CASRQRDRSLNTEAFF
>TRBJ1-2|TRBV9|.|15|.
TGTGCCAGCAGCGCCGTTAGAGGACTGAACTATGGCTACACCTTC
CASSAVRGLNYGYTF
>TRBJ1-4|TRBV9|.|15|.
TGTGCCAGCAGCGTAGATCGGAGAACTAATGAAAAACTGTTTTTT
CASSVDRRTNEKLFF
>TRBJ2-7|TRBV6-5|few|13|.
TGTGCCAGCAGGCAAACAGGTTCCCACGAGCAGTACTTC
CASRQTGSHEQYF
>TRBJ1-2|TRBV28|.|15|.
TGTGCCAGCAGTTCCGGGGAGGCGGGGTTGGATGGCTACACCTTC
CASSSGEAGLDGYTF
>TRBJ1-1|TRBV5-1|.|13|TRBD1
TGCGCCAGCAGCTTGAGCAGACAGGGTGAAGCTTTCTTT
CASSLSRQGEAFF
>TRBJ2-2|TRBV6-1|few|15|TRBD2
TGTGCCAGCAGCGTAGCGGGAGGGCCTGCCGGGGAGCTGTTTTTT
CASSVAGGPAGELFF
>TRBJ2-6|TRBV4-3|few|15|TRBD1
TGCGCCAGCAGCCCGACAGGGGATGGGGCCAACGTCCTGACTTTC
CASSPTGDGANVLTF
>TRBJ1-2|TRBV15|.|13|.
TGTGCCACCAGCAGAGACAGGGCATGTAGCTACACCTTC
CATSRDRACSYTF
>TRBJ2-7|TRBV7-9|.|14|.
TGTGCCAGCAGCCAAGGCGGGGAGTTCCTCGAGCAGTACTTC
CASSQGGEFLEQYF
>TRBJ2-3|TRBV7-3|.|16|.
TGTGCCAGCAGCCATCGGTCAACTAGAGGCGCAGATACGCAGTATTTT
CASSHRSTRGADTQYF
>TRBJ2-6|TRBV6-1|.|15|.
TGTGCCAGCCGGGTAGGGGGTTCTGGGGCCAACGTCCTGACTTTC
CASRVGGSGANVLTF
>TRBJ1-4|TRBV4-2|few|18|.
TGTGCCAGCAGCCAGGGGCCCGACCTACAACTCTCAAATCAAAAACTGTTTTTT
CASSQGPDLQLSNQKLFF
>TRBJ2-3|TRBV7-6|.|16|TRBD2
TGTGCCAGCAGCCCATCCGGGACTAGCCACACAGATACGCAGTATTTT
CASSPSGTSHTDTQYF
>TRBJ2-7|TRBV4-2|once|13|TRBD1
TGTGCCAGCAGCCAGGACAGGGGATACGAGCAGTACTTC
CASSQDRGYEQYF
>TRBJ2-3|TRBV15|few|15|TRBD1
TGTGCCACCAGCAGAGACGGGACAGGAGCAGATACGCAGTATTTT
CATSRDGTGADTQYF
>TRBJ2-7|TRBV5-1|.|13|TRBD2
TGCGCCAGCAGCTCCCGGGAGGGCTACGAGCAGTACTTC
CASSSREGYEQYF
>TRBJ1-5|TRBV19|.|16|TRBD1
TGTGCCAGTAGTCTTACGACAGGGATGGGCAATCAGCCCCAGCATTTT
CASSLTTGMGNQPQHF
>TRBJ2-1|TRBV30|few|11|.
TGTGCCTGGAGTTGGGGCGAGATAGGGTTCTTC
CAWSWGEIGFF
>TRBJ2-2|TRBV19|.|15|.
TGTGCCAGTAGTATAGCAGGGTGGGACACCGGGGAGCTGTTTTTT
CASSIAGWDTGELFF
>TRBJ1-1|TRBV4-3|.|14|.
TGCGCCAGCAGCCAAGATACGACGGCTTCGGGGGTGATCTTT
CASSQDTTASGVIF
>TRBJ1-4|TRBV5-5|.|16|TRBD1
TGTGCCAGCAGCTTGTTAGTGACAGGGTTTAATGAAAAACTGTTTTTT
CASSLLVTGFNEKLFF
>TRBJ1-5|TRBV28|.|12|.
TGTGCCAGCAGGGGGGGTGTTCGAGCCCAGCATTTT
CASRGGVRAQHF
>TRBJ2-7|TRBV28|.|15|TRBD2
TGTGCCAGCAGTTTACGGACTAGCGGTTTCTACGAGCAGTACTTC
CASSLRTSGFYEQYF
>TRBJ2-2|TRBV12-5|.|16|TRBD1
TGTGCTAGTGGACCTCAGGGGGCGCTTAGGACCGGGGAGCTGTTTTTT
CASGPQGALRTGELFF
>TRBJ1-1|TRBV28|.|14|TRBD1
TGTGCCAGCAGGGGGGGACAGCCCTACGAGGAAGCTTTCTTT
CASRGGQPYEEAFF